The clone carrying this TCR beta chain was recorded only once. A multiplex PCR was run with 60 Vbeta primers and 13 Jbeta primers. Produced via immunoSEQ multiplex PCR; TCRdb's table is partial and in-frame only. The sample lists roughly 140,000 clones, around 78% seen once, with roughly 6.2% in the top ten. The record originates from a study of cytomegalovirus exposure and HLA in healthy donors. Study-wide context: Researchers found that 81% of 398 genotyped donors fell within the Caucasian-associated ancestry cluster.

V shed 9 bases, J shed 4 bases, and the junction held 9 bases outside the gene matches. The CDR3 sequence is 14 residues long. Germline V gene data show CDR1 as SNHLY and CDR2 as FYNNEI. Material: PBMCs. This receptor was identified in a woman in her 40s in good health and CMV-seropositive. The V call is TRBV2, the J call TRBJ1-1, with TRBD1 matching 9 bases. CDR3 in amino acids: CASCARGQGTEAFF. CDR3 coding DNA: TGTGCCAGTTGTGCGAGGGGACAGGGCACTGAAGCTTTCTTT.